Listed here are 2 T cell receptor beta chains from one sample, sequenced in a study of regulatory T cells. Study-level points and caveats: Hydrophobic residues at CDR3 positions 6 and 7 were enriched in conventional CD4+ T cells of CD3G-deficient patients.

These TCRs are of unknown antigen specificity. Primers: 52 TRBV forward and 13 TRBJ reverse. The table came from immunoSEQ multiplex PCR; TCRdb's copy has only in-frame clones and leaves some out. The sample has over 25,000 clones; roughly 92% are singletons. Sequenced sample: conventional CD4+ T cells sorted from blood. The receptors originated from a child aged 2-15 years with CD3G deficiency.

The chain is built from TRBV28 and TRBJ1-2; D is uncertain. Germline CDR1 reads MDHEN; CDR2 reads SYDVKM. The CDR3 has 12 amino acids. Trimming removed 2 bases at V and 8 bases at J, with 9 bases between. The CDR3 nucleotides read TGTGCCAGCAGTTTACGGGGTTTGGGCTACACCTTC. Translation gives CASSLRGLGYTF.

The chain carries TRBV6-1 and TRBJ2-7; tentative D call: TRBD2 (7 bases). Trimming shortened V by 2 bases and J by 5 bases, and 13 bases separated the two germline ends. CDR3 size: 14 residues. The germline gives CDR1 MNHNS, CDR2 SASEGT. The CDR3 reads CASSERGGKDEQYF. CDR3 in DNA: TGTGCCAGCAGTGAAAGGGGGGGGAAGGACGAGCAGTACTTC.